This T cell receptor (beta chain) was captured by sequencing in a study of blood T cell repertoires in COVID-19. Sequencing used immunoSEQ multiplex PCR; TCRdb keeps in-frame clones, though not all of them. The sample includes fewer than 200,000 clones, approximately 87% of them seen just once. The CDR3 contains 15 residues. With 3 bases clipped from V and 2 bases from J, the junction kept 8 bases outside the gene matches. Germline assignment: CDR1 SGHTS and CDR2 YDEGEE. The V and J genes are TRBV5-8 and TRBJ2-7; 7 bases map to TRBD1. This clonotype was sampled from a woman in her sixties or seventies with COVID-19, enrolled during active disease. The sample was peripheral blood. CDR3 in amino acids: CASSYPGQTPYEQYF. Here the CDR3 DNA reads TGTGCCAGCAGCTACCCGGGACAGACCCCCTACGAGCAGTACTTC.